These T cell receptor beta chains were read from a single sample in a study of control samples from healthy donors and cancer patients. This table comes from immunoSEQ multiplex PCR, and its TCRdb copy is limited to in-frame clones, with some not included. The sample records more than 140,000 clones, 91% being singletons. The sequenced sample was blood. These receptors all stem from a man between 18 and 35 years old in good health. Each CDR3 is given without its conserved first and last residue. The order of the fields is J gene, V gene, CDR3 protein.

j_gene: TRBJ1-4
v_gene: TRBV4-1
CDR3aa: ASSQVLGGGEKLF

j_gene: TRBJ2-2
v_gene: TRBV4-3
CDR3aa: ASSPRDRADTGELF

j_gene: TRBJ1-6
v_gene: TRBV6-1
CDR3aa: ASSEVRASNNSPLH

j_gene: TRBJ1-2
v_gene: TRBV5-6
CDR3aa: ASSLFGRGTGYT

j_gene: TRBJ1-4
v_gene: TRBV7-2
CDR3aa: ASRSRGREKLF

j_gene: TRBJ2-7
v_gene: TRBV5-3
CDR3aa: ARRGLDESYEQY

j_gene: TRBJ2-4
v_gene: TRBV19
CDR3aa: ASSIWGGLAKNIQY

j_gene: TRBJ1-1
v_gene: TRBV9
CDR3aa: ASSVDSNTEAF

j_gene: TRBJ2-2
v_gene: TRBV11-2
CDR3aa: ASSLAAGTRTGELF

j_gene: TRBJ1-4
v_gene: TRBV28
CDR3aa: ASSSPGVPNEKLF

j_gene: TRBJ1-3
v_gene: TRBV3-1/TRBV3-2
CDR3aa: ASSQQTGGAGNTIY

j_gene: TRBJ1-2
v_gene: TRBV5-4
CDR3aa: ASSFSGNNYGYT

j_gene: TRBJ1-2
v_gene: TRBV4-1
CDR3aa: ASSLQGQANYGYT

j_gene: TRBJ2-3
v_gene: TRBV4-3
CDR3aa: ASSQGWKDYPPQY

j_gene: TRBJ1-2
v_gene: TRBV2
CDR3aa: AITGSANYGYT

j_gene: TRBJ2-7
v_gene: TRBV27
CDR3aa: ASSPGQGAYEQY

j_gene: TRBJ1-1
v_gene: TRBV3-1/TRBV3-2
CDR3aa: ASSPILGARSEAF

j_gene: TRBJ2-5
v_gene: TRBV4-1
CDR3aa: ASSQEGSGGQETQY

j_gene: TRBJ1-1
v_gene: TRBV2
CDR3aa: ASSKDADTEAF

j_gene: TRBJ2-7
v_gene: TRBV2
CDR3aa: ASSEQGAEQY

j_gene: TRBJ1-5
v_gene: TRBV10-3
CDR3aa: AISESSGTPSH

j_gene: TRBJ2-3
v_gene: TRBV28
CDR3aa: ASSKVRLGDTQY

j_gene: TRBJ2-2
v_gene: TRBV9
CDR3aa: ASSVVQRGGTGELF

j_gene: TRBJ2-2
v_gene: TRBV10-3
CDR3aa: AISEGTGELF

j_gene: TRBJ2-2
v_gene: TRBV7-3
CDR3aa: ASSKGNTGELF

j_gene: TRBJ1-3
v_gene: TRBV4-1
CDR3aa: ASARGPLDSGNTIY

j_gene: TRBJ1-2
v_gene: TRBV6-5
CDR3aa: AIARGREVNGYT

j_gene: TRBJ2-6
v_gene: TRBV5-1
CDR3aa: ASSLQGPGANVLT

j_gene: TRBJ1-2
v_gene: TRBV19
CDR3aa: ASSIATGANYGYT

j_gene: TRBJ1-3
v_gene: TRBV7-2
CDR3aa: ASSLGPLRWDTIY

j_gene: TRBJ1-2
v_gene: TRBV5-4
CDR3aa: ASSPLGDQNPFNYGYT

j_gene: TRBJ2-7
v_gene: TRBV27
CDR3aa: ASSPRQFSYEQY

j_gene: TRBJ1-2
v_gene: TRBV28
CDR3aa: ASRGDRGGGYT

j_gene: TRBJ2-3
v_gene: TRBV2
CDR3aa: ASSERSGRQSDTQY

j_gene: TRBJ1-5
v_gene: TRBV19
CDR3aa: ASSIAGSHQH

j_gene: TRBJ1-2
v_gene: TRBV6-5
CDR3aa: AAGRAGGSYGYT

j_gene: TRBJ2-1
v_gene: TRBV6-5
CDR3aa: ASSYVAKNYNEQF

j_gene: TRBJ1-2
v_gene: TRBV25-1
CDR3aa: ASSDPGQGSHGYT

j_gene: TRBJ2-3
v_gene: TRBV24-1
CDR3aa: ATSDFMDTQY

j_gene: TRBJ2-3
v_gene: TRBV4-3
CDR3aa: ASSPEAGLAGSSSTDTQY

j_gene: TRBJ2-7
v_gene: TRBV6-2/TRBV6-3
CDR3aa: ASSPKGQGSYEQY